The T cell receptor beta chain under discussion was sequenced for a study of cytomegalovirus exposure and HLA in healthy donors. Use of 60 Vbeta and 13 Jbeta primers characterized the PCR. The protocol was immunoSEQ multiplex PCR, while the TCRdb copy is restricted to in-frame clones and leaves out a portion. The repertoire table contains 70,000 or so clones. CDR3 size: 16 residues. Germline CDR1 reads MNHEY; CDR2 reads SVGAGI. V lost 0 bases to trimming and J lost 5 bases; unmatched junction nucleotides: 5. This TCR derives from a man in his forties in good health and CMV-seronegative. The chain couples TRBV6-5 to TRBJ2-2, with 8 bases that match TRBD2. Sequenced: PBMCs. CDR3 amino acids: CASSYSTERETGELFF. The CDR3 region has the DNA TGTGCCAGCAGTTACTCGACGGAGCGGGAGACCGGGGAGCTGTTTTTT.